Following are 29 T cell receptor beta chains from one sample sequenced in a study of beta chain features in type 1 diabetes. Expressed TCRB transcripts were sequenced because the entire RNA isolate underwent reverse transcription. Only in-frame clones appear in the TCRdb table, and some are missing; sequencing was by immunoSEQ multiplex PCR. In the table there are under 300,000 clones, around 7.8% of which are singletons. The sequenced material came from central memory CD4+ T cells from blood. The receptors shown here come from a woman between 18 and 29 years old in good health.

On this clone: A much larger clone differs from this one at a single base, so this may be a read error. The V gene is TRBV9, the J gene TRBJ1-2; D is undetermined. This CDR3 spans 13 amino acids. Germline V gene data show CDR1 as SGDLS and CDR2 as YYNGEE. The V and J ends lost 0 bases and 2 bases respectively, with 5 bases between them. The CDR3 DNA reads as TGTGCCAGCAGCGTAGACGGAAACTATGGCTACACCTTC. As protein: CASSVDGNYGYTF.

This clone was seen more than once but under ten times. The chain carries TRBV2 and TRBJ2-1, with 7 bases lining up with TRBD2. The length of the CDR3 is 15 residues. CDR1 SNHLY and CDR2 FYNNEI come from the germline V gene. V shed 1 base and J 7 bases; nucleotides not matched to a gene: 7. CDR3 amino acids: CASSEVSGVGNEQFF. CDR3 bases: TGTGCCAGCAGTGAAGTGAGCGGGGTTGGGAATGAGCAGTTCTTC.

The rearrangement uses TRBV4-3 and TRBJ1-3, with no clear D. The V gene lost 1 base and the J gene lost 0 bases, with 4 bases spanning the gap. The CDR3 is made up of 14 amino acids. From germline, CDR1 is LGHNA and CDR2 YSLEER. The CDR3 region is CASSQAASGNTIYF. CDR3 sequence (DNA): TGCGCCAGCAGCCAAGCAGCCTCTGGAAACACCATATATTTT.

The J gene is TRBJ1-1, the V gene TRBV6-6; 9 nucleotides align to TRBD1. This CDR3 is 13 amino acids long. CDR1 is MNHNY and CDR2 is SVGAGI in the germline V gene (reference sequence). The CDR3 loop is CLTGGGMNTEAFF. For the CDR3, the DNA is TGTCTCACAGGGGGCGGGATGAACACTGAAGCTTTCTTT.

J is TRBJ2-7 and V is TRBV7-2, with D possibly matching TRBD1 (6 bases). Per germline, CDR1 SGHTA and CDR2 FQGNSA. The CDR3 totals 14 residues. The V end was cut by 2 bases, the J end by 2 bases, with 10 bases between. CDR3 loop: CASSLFKGAYEQYV. In DNA, the CDR3 is TGTGCCAGCAGCTTATTTAAGGGGGCCTACGAGCAGTACGTC.

Only a few counts were recorded for this clone. The gene calls are TRBV14 and TRBJ2-1, with D perhaps being TRBD1 or TRBD2 (5 bases each). Germline CDR1 and CDR2: SGHDN and FVKESK. The CDR3 runs to 11 residues. The ends were cut back, 4 bases at V and 9 bases at J, with 7 bases in the middle. In nucleotides, the CDR3 is TGTGCCAGCAGCCCGGGGCCTGAGCAGTTCTTC. It codes for CASSPGPEQFF.

The V gene is TRBV11-2, the J gene TRBJ1-2, with D maybe TRBD1 (6 bases). Germline loops: CDR1 SGHAT, CDR2 FQNNGV. This CDR3 is 13 amino acids long. Trimming took off 6 bases at V and 9 bases at J, with 17 bases between the two ends. CDR3 nucleotides: TGTGCCAGCAGTCTCGCGGGGGCTAGGAGCTACACCTTC. This sequence encodes CASSLAGARSYTF.

The chain has TRBV25-1 and TRBJ1-5; no definite D call. CDR1 MGHDK and CDR2 SYGVNS come from the germline V gene. Between the trimmed V and J ends, which lost 1 base and 8 bases, there was a span of 12 bases. The CDR3 totals 14 residues. CDR3 DNA: TGTGCCAGCAGTGAATTTGGAACGGCCAAGCCCCAGCATTTT. Translation: CASSEFGTAKPQHF.

This clone was detected ten times or more. The chain couples TRBV6-1 to TRBJ1-2; tentatively, D is TRBD1 (6 bases). The CDR3 extends over 14 amino acids. CDR1 and CDR2 from the germline V gene are MNHNS and SASEGT. Trimming shortened V by 1 base and J by 3 bases, and 9 bases separated the two germline ends. CDR3 bases: TGTGCCAGCAGTGAAGGGGGGGCGGACTATGGCTACACCTTC. Translating it yields CASSEGGADYGYTF.

The chain has TRBV19 and TRBJ2-3; 9 bases match TRBD1. The germline CDR1 and CDR2 sequences are LNHDA and SQIVND (reference sequence). Losses at the gene ends were 3 bases for V and 2 bases for J; bases not matched to a gene: 6. This CDR3 spans 16 amino acids. The CDR3 protein is CASSILGQGFTDTQYF. CDR3 in DNA: TGTGCCAGTAGTATCCTGGGACAGGGATTCACAGATACGCAGTATTTT.

This clone has only a few counts. The gene calls are TRBV5-4 and TRBJ2-7; D is unresolved. CDR3 length: 16 residues. The V end was cut by 0 bases, the J end by 0 bases, with 13 bases between. Germline CDR1 SGHNT, CDR2 YYREEE (reference sequence). The CDR3 reads CASSLDPLRSSYEQYF. The CDR3 nucleotides are TGTGCCAGCAGCTTGGATCCCCTGCGGAGCTCCTACGAGCAGTACTTC.

The chain carries TRBV15 and TRBJ1-2, with TRBD1 as a possible D gene (5 bases). Germline V lookup: CDR1 LNHNV, CDR2 YYDKDF (reference sequence). The V end lost 8 bases, the J end lost 8 bases, and 18 bases lay between the germline ends. CDR3 length: 13 residues. The CDR3 loop reads CATRRGGAVGYTF. The CDR3 coding sequence is TGTGCCACCCGGAGAGGAGGGGCGGTAGGCTACACCTTC.

The chain recombines TRBV6-1 with TRBJ1-4, with D hard to call. V dropped 8 bases and J dropped 0 bases, with 1 base sitting between them. CDR3 length equals 11 residues. Germline V lookup: CDR1 MNHNS, CDR2 SASEGT. This chain's CDR3 is CASATNEKLFF. The CDR3 DNA reads TGTGCCAGCGCAACTAATGAAAAACTGTTTTTT.

V and J are TRBV5-5 and TRBJ2-5, with 7 bases aligning to TRBD1. The CDR3 is made up of 14 amino acids. Germline values: CDR1 SGHKS, CDR2 YYEKEE (reference sequence). The trim removed 3 bases at V and 6 bases at J, leaving 8 bases unmatched. The CDR3 bases are TGTGCCAGCAGCTGGAACAGGGGTCGACAGACCCAGTACTTC. It translates to CASSWNRGRQTQYF.

The chain carries TRBV7-2 and TRBJ1-6, with a possible D match to TRBD1 (6 bases). Germline V gene sequence: CDR1 SGHTA, CDR2 FQGNSA. Trimming stripped 4 bases from V and 0 bases from J, with 13 bases between. This CDR3 spans 17 amino acids. The CDR3 DNA sequence: TGTGCCAGCAGCTCACTCGAAGGGGGCTCCTATAATTCACCCCTCCACTTT. Protein product: CASSSLEGGSYNSPLHF.

This clone was observed a few times. V and J are TRBV4-1 and TRBJ2-7, with D tentatively TRBD1 or TRBD2 (5 bases each). Germline V gives CDR1 MGHRA, CDR2 YSYEKL. CDR3 size: 14 residues. V lost 0 bases to trimming and J lost 4 bases, with 10 bases between them. The CDR3 DNA is TGCGCCAGCAGCCAAGAGAGGGACCGGTACGAGCAGTACTTC. This gives the protein CASSQERDRYEQYF.

V and J are TRBV18 and TRBJ1-1; D is undetermined. The V end lost 5 bases, the J end lost 0 bases, and 7 bases lay between the germline ends. CDR1 is KGHSH, CDR2 LQKENI, per germline. The CDR3 spans 13 residues. CDR3 loop: CASSSTVNTEAFF. As DNA, the CDR3 is TGTGCCAGCTCATCGACGGTGAACACTGAAGCTTTCTTT.

This clone has just a few counts. The rearrangement uses TRBV7-2 and TRBJ2-5; the D gene is possibly TRBD1 (6 bases). Between the trimmed V and J ends, which lost 5 bases and 0 bases, there was a span of 22 bases. The germline V gene encodes CDR1 SGHTA and CDR2 FQGNSA. The CDR3 is 18 residues long. DNA of the CDR3: TGTGCCAGCAGCATGGGTAGGGGGAAGGGACCGTACCAAGAGACCCAGTACTTC. Translating it yields CASSMGRGKGPYQETQYF.

The rearrangement links TRBV19 to TRBJ1-5; D is undetermined. Germline CDR1 reads LNHDA; CDR2 reads SQIVND (reference sequence). The CDR3 runs 16 residues. Between the trimmed V and J ends, which lost 0 bases and 1 base, there was a span of 10 bases. CDR3 in DNA: TGTGCCAGTAGTATAGAATCCGGACGGAGCAATCAGCCCCAGCATTTT. Translation: CASSIESGRSNQPQHF. The complete variable domain, with remaining parts taken from reference TRBV19 and TRBJ1-5, reads DGGITQSPKYLFRKEGQNVTLSCEQNLNHDAMYWYRQDPGQGLRLIYYSQIVNDFQKGDIAEGYSVSREKKESFPLTVTSAQKNPTAFYLCASSIESGRSNQPQHFGDGTRLSIL.

This clone appeared many times. CDR3 sequence: CASSTRTERADTQYF. The CDR3 bases are TGTGCCAGCTCAACCCGGACAGAAAGAGCAGATACGCAGTATTTT. This sequence joins TRBV18 and TRBJ2-3; tentatively, D is TRBD1 (6 bases). Germline V gene sequence: CDR1 KGHSH, CDR2 LQKENI. CDR3 length: 15 residues. V was trimmed by 5 bases and J by 4 bases, leaving 16 bases between them.

This clone was recorded many times. This chain joins TRBV6-6 and TRBJ2-3, with D perhaps matching TRBD1 (6 bases). CDR1 and CDR2 from the germline V gene are MNHNY and SVGAGI (reference sequence). V was clipped by 0 bases and J by 1 base, with 8 bases between them. The CDR3 has 15 amino acids. The CDR3 nucleotides are TGTGCCAGCAGTTACTCAACAGGGCGCACAGATACGCAGTATTTT. Translation gives CASSYSTGRTDTQYF.

A few counts support this clone. The rearrangement links TRBV5-1 to TRBJ1-1, with D unresolved. The germline gives CDR1 SGHRS, CDR2 YFSETQ. V gave up 2 bases and J gave up 7 bases, with 12 bases separating them. The CDR3 consists of 13 residues. The CDR3 reads CASSFRGDDEAFF. The CDR3 DNA follows: TGCGCCAGCAGCTTCCGAGGAGATGATGAAGCTTTCTTT.

The chain carries TRBV20-1 and TRBJ2-1; D not resolved. CDR3 length: 10 residues. From germline, CDR1 is DFQATT and CDR2 SNEGSKA (reference sequence). Trimming left V 5 bases short and J 4 bases short, with 3 bases between. The CDR3 region is CSALYNEQFF. The CDR3 bases are TGCAGTGCTCTTTACAATGAGCAGTTCTTC.

This chain links TRBV25-1 with TRBJ2-3; TRBD2 matches 13 bases. The CDR3 has 17 residues. Germline V CDR1 and CDR2: MGHDK, SYGVNS. The V segment lost 4 bases and the J segment 6 bases; nucleotides outside the gene matches: 10. The CDR3 is CASSGRTSGRMVDTQYF. The CDR3 DNA follows: TGTGCCAGCAGTGGGAGGACTAGCGGGAGAATGGTGGATACGCAGTATTTT.

This clone turned up a few times. Other nucleotide sequences from this sample produce the same CDR3. The rearrangement uses TRBV6-5 and TRBJ2-3; TRBD1 might be the D (6 bases). CDR1 is MNHEY, CDR2 SVGAGI, per germline. Trimming cost V 5 bases and J 1 base, with 10 bases left between them. The CDR3 loop spans 14 amino acids. CDR3 coding DNA: TGTGCCAGCAGTCTAGGGGGAGGCACAGATACGCAGTATTTT. It encodes CASSLGGGTDTQYF.

At least ten counts were recorded for this clone. The gene calls are TRBV15 and TRBJ2-3, with TRBD2 identical over 8 bases. CDR1 is LNHNV, CDR2 YYDKDF, per germline (reference sequence). The V segment lost 7 bases and the J segment 6 bases; nucleotides outside the gene matches: 15. This CDR3 spans 16 amino acids. The CDR3 coding sequence is TGTGCCACCACCGCGACGAGCGGGGGCTGGGTGGATACGCAGTATTTT. Translated: CATTATSGGWVDTQYF. The whole variable domain, remainder taken from reference TRBV15 and TRBJ2-3, is DAMVIQNPRYQVTQFGKPVTLSCSQTLNHNVMYWYQQKSSQAPKLLFHYYDKDFNNEADTPDNFQSRRPNTSFCFLDIRSPGLGDTAMYLCATTATSGGWVDTQYFGPGTRLTVL.

This clone came up many times. This chain joins TRBV2 and TRBJ2-5, with D possibly matching TRBD1 (6 bases). The V end lost 6 bases, the J end lost 3 bases, and 14 bases lay between the germline ends. Germline V gene lookup returns CDR1 SNHLY and CDR2 FYNNEI. This CDR3 comprises 14 residues. The CDR3 nucleotides are TGTGCCAGCAGAAAGATTGGACAGAAAGAGACCCAGTACTTC. Its protein product is CASRKIGQKETQYF.

The chain recombines TRBV30 with TRBJ1-1; TRBD1 matches 8 bases. CDR1 GTSNPN and CDR2 SVGIG come from the germline V gene (reference sequence). This CDR3 has 13 residues. V lost 0 bases to trimming and J lost 11 bases; unmatched junction nucleotides: 8. CDR3 DNA sequence: TGTGCCTGGAGTGTTGGGACAGGAGGGGAGGCTTTCTTT. Its protein is CAWSVGTGGEAFF.

The rearrangement links TRBV5-6 to TRBJ1-5, with a weak D call TRBD1 (6 bases). V was shortened by 3 bases and J by 5 bases, with 12 bases between the two germline ends. Germline V gene data show CDR1 as SGHDT and CDR2 as YYEEEE. The CDR3 loop spans 14 amino acids. The CDR3 sequence: CASSSGAGYQPQHF. Here the CDR3 DNA reads TGTGCCAGCAGCTCGGGGGCTGGATATCAGCCCCAGCATTTT.